A selection of T cell receptor beta chains follows, all from one sample in a study of control samples from healthy donors and cancer patients. Sequencing was performed with immunoSEQ multiplex PCR; in TCRdb, only in-frame clones are kept and a portion is missing. The repertoire holds under 200,000 clones, with 94% as singletons. Sequencing was done on a sample of PBMCs. These receptors were obtained from a man in his fifties or sixties with colorectal cancer. Both conserved end residues are part of each CDR3. The order of the fields is D gene, CDR3 length, J gene, V gene, clone size, CDR3 protein, CDR3 DNA. D genes are given only for firm matches. Clone size is not always given. Where it is, it says once, few, many or a class for expanded clones.

.	13	TRBJ1-2	TRBV12-3/TRBV12-4	.	CASTTWINYGYTF	TGTGCCAGCACCACCTGGATTAACTATGGCTACACCTTC
TRBD1	14	TRBJ2-3	TRBV7-7	once	CASSSGTGTDTQYF	TGTGCCAGCAGCTCCGGGACAGGGACAGATACGCAGTATTTT
.	13	TRBJ2-1	TRBV11-2	.	CASSFALLVEQFF	TGTGCCAGCAGCTTCGCCTTATTGGTTGAGCAGTTCTTC
TRBD2	17	TRBJ2-3	TRBV3-1/TRBV3-2	.	CASSPHALAGETDTQYF	TGTGCCAGCAGCCCCCATGCCCTAGCGGGGGAGACAGATACGCAGTATTTT
TRBD1	13	TRBJ1-6	TRBV2	.	CATRDRAESPLHF	TGTGCCACCCGGGACAGGGCAGAGTCACCCCTCCACTTT
TRBD1	12	TRBJ2-1	TRBV5-1	.	CASSRQGDEQFF	TGCGCCAGCAGCCGACAGGGCGATGAGCAGTTCTTC
.	17	TRBJ2-6	TRBV9	.	CASSATTSPSGANVLTF	TGTGCCAGCAGCGCAACCACGAGCCCGTCTGGGGCCAACGTCCTGACTTTC
TRBD1	15	TRBJ2-3	TRBV18	.	CASSPLQGAGDTQYF	TGTGCCAGCTCACCACTACAGGGGGCCGGGGATACGCAGTATTTT
.	13	TRBJ1-1	TRBV11-2	.	CASKDTMNTEAFF	TGTGCCAGCAAGGACACCATGAACACTGAAGCTTTCTTT
.	15	TRBJ1-5	TRBV2	.	CASSPAISINQPQHF	TGTGCCAGCAGTCCGGCGATATCAATCAATCAGCCCCAGCATTTT
.	15	TRBJ2-1	TRBV18	.	CASSPGQGYYNEQFF	TGTGCCAGCTCACCAGGCCAGGGCTACTACAATGAGCAGTTCTTC
TRBD1	16	TRBJ1-1	TRBV5-1	.	CASSLGPGQENTEAFF	TGCGCCAGCAGCTTGGGACCGGGACAGGAGAACACTGAAGCTTTCTTT
.	14	TRBJ1-5	TRBV19	.	CASSIHGRDQPQHF	TGTGCCAGTAGTATACATGGGAGGGACCAGCCCCAGCATTTT
.	15	TRBJ1-2	TRBV28	.	CASSSSGASSYGYTF	TGTGCCAGCAGTAGTTCCGGGGCGTCTAGCTATGGCTACACCTTC
.	13	TRBJ2-4	TRBV28	.	CASSSGTKNIQYF	TGTGCCAGCAGTTCTGGAACCAAAAACATTCAGTACTTC
.	14	TRBJ1-6	TRBV5-6	.	CASSFGTGNSPLHF	TGTGCCAGCAGCTTTGGGACGGGGAATTCACCCCTCCACTTT
.	15	TRBJ1-5	TRBV2	.	CASTRDGYSNQPQHF	TGTGCCAGCACGAGGGACGGATATAGCAATCAGCCCCAGCATTTT
.	13	TRBJ1-1	TRBV30	.	CAWSGQGNTEAFF	TGTGCCTGGAGTGGGCAGGGAAACACTGAAGCTTTCTTT
.	13	TRBJ1-6	TRBV19	.	CASSIEHNSPLHF	TGTGCCAGTAGTATAGAGCATAATTCACCCCTCCACTTT
TRBD1	15	TRBJ2-7	TRBV3-1/TRBV3-2	.	CASSMGQAPSYEQYF	TGTGCCAGCAGCATGGGACAGGCCCCCTCCTACGAGCAGTACTTC
.	14	TRBJ1-5	TRBV4-1	.	CASSLGQSNQPQHF	TGCGCCAGCAGCCTCGGACAGTCTAATCAGCCCCAGCATTTT
.	15	TRBJ1-3	TRBV5-1	.	CASSLVSGAGNTIYF	TGCGCCAGCAGCTTGGTATCCGGGGCTGGAAACACCATATATTTT
TRBD1	15	TRBJ2-6	TRBV6-5	.	CASKPGGSGANVLTF	TGTGCCAGCAAACCAGGGGGCTCTGGGGCCAACGTCCTGACTTTC
TRBD2	16	TRBJ2-3	TRBV7-8	.	CASSTGTSGGLDTQYF	TGTGCCAGCAGCACCGGGACTAGCGGGGGTTTAGATACGCAGTATTTT
.	13	TRBJ2-3	TRBV13	.	CASALWGTDTQYF	TGTGCCAGCGCGTTATGGGGCACAGATACGCAGTATTTT
TRBD1	15	TRBJ2-1	TRBV30	.	CAWSSGQGAYNEQFF	TGTGCCTGGAGTTCTGGACAGGGAGCCTACAATGAGCAGTTCTTC
.	14	TRBJ1-4	TRBV5-4	.	CASSFSGLAEKLFF	TGTGCCAGCAGCTTTTCTGGGTTGGCCGAAAAACTGTTTTTT
TRBD2	15	TRBJ2-7	TRBV4-3	.	CASSQVLAPSYEQYF	TGCGCCAGCAGCCAAGTACTAGCGCCTTCCTACGAGCAGTACTTC
TRBD2	17	TRBJ2-1	TRBV5-4	.	CASSLSGAASYYNEQFF	TGTGCCAGCAGCTTGAGCGGGGCCGCCTCATACTACAATGAGCAGTTCTTC
.	17	TRBJ2-6	TRBV13	.	CASSEYSDSSGANVLTF	TGTGCCAGCAGCGAGTACTCAGACAGCTCTGGGGCCAACGTCCTGACTTTC
.	14	TRBJ2-3	TRBV4-3	few	CASSQEGGTDTQYF	TGCGCCAGCAGCCAAGAAGGGGGCACAGATACGCAGTATTTT
.	13	TRBJ1-1	TRBV29-1	once	CSVEVQRPTEAFF	TGCAGCGTTGAAGTACAACGGCCCACTGAAGCTTTCTTT
TRBD2	15	TRBJ2-1	TRBV6-1	.	CASQGGFGGYNEQFF	TGTGCCAGCCAGGGAGGGTTCGGGGGTTACAATGAGCAGTTCTTC
.	15	TRBJ1-3	TRBV4-3	.	CASSRDHSSGNTIYF	TGCGCCAGCAGCCGCGACCATAGCTCTGGAAACACCATATATTTT
TRBD2	15	TRBJ2-7	TRBV24-1	.	CATSDPRSGGDEQYF	TGTGCCACCAGTGACCCCCGATCGGGAGGGGACGAGCAGTACTTC
.	14	TRBJ1-1	TRBV18	once	CASSPPGVNTEAFF	TGTGCCAGCTCACCCCCTGGTGTTAACACTGAAGCTTTCTTT
.	14	TRBJ2-7	TRBV7-9	.	CASSLDSRLAEQYF	TGTGCCAGCAGCTTAGACTCTCGGCTCGCCGAGCAGTACTTC
.	16	TRBJ2-4	TRBV30	.	CAWRDLRGRQENIQYF	TGTGCCTGGAGGGATCTCCGGGGCAGACAGGAAAACATTCAGTACTTC
.	15	TRBJ2-7	TRBV19	.	CASSGTGLAAYEQYF	TGTGCCAGTAGCGGAACGGGACTTGCAGCCTACGAGCAGTACTTC
.	17	TRBJ1-6	TRBV11-2	once	CASSLGSDGRRNSPLHF	TGTGCCAGCAGCTTAGGTTCAGACGGGAGGCGTAATTCACCCCTCCACTTT
.	15	TRBJ1-2	TRBV11-2	once	CASSLFDSDAIGYTF	TGTGCCAGCAGCTTATTTGACAGTGATGCTATTGGCTACACCTTC
TRBD2	14	TRBJ2-2	TRBV30	.	CAWSTGLQTGELFF	TGTGCCTGGTCGACGGGACTACAAACCGGGGAGCTGTTTTTT
TRBD1	17	TRBJ2-3	TRBV4-1	.	CASSLGTGQGIGDTQYF	TGCGCCAGCAGCCTGGGGACGGGACAGGGGATTGGGGATACGCAGTATTTT
TRBD1	14	TRBJ1-6	TRBV6-5	.	CASRPRQGTSPLHF	TGTGCCAGCAGACCCAGACAGGGGACATCACCCCTCCACTTT
TRBD1	15	TRBJ1-4	TRBV4-3	.	CASSQGQGTNEKLFF	TGCGCCAGCAGCCAGGGACAGGGCACTAATGAAAAACTGTTTTTT
.	13	TRBJ2-2	TRBV6-5	once	CASRSGGSGELFF	TGTGCCAGCAGATCTGGGGGTTCCGGGGAGCTGTTTTTT
.	14	TRBJ1-1	TRBV18	.	CASSPETAYTEAFF	TGTGCCAGCTCACCAGAAACGGCTTACACTGAAGCTTTCTTT
.	14	TRBJ1-2	TRBV11-2	.	CASSPPQGGYGYTF	TGTGCCAGCAGCCCGCCGCAGGGCGGCTATGGCTACACCTTC
.	14	TRBJ2-3	TRBV3-1/TRBV3-2	.	CASSQAGAPDTQYF	TGTGCCAGCAGCCAAGCCGGAGCCCCCGATACGCAGTATTTT
.	13	TRBJ1-2	TRBV12-3/TRBV12-4	.	CASRGGANYGYTF	TGTGCCAGCAGGGGTGGGGCCAACTATGGCTACACCTTC
.	14	TRBJ2-2	TRBV5-1	once	CASSLPQNTGELFF	TGCGCCAGCAGCTTGCCACAGAACACCGGGGAGCTGTTTTTT
.	15	TRBJ2-6	TRBV29-1	.	CSVGRGDSGANVLTF	TGCAGCGTTGGCCGGGGCGACAGTGGGGCCAACGTCCTGACTTTC
TRBD1	13	TRBJ1-2	TRBV27	.	CASSLGQGNGYTF	TGTGCCAGCAGCCTGGGACAGGGAAACGGCTACACCTTC
TRBD1	16	TRBJ2-1	TRBV19	.	CASSIDSRGFYNEQFF	TGTGCCAGTAGTATAGATAGCAGGGGGTTTTACAATGAGCAGTTCTTC
.	11	TRBJ2-3	TRBV12-2	.	CARGFYDTQYF	TGTGCAAGAGGGTTTTACGATACGCAGTATTTT
TRBD2	15	TRBJ2-5	TRBV5-4	.	CASSVGLAVRETQYF	TGTGCCAGCAGCGTGGGACTAGCGGTTCGGGAGACCCAGTACTTC